The 13 T cell receptor beta chains presented below share a single source sample, sequenced in a study of neurological immune-mediated disorders. TCRdb re-derived calls from the 5' RACE reads in MiXCR, one entry per CDR3 protein. Among 50,000 to 80,000 distinct CDR3 sequences listed, 3.5% to 5% were seen once. The specimen was PBMCs. The receptors shown here come from a man aged 30-40 years with multiple sclerosis.

With respect to this clonotype: Possible read error: a much larger clone is one base away. This sequence joins TRBV5-1 and TRBJ1-1, with a weak D call TRBD1 (5 bases). The CDR3 contains 15 residues. The V and J ends lost 6 bases and 1 base respectively, with 16 bases between them. From germline, CDR1 is SGHRS and CDR2 YFSETQ. The CDR3 loop is CASNMAGTANTEAFF. As DNA, the CDR3 is TGCGCCAGCAACATGGCCGGGACGGCGAACACTGAAGCTTTCTTT.

This clonotype was seen repeatedly, ten times or more. This rearrangement joins TRBV6-4 to TRBJ1-2; 11 positions match TRBD1. This CDR3 is built from 13 residues. From germline, CDR1 is MRHNA and CDR2 SNTAGT. The V segment lost 6 bases and the J segment 8 bases; nucleotides outside the gene matches: 5. Written as DNA, the CDR3 is TGTGCCAGCAGCCTGGACAGGGGGCACGGCTACACCTTC. Amino acid sequence: CASSLDRGHGYTF.

This clonotype was counted ten times or more. The chain couples TRBV12-5 to TRBJ1-1; the D is unclear. The V gene lost 0 bases and the J gene lost 1 base, with 9 bases spanning the gap. The CDR3 is 15 residues long. The germline V gene encodes CDR1 LGHNT and CDR2 FRNRAP. The CDR3, as DNA: TGTGCTAGTGGTTTGGTAATGGGAGAGAACACTGAAGCTTTCTTT. This codes for CASGLVMGENTEAFF.

For this clonotype: A clone one base away is much larger, so this may be a read error. The rearrangement joins TRBV4-1 to TRBJ1-4, with 7 nucleotides matching TRBD1. The CDR3 is made up of 14 amino acids. Unmatched junction bases numbered 3, after V lost 6 bases and J lost 2 bases. Germline values: CDR1 MGHRA, CDR2 YSYEKL. This CDR3 is CASRTGSTNEKLFF. The DNA for the CDR3 is TGCGCCAGCAGGACAGGGTCGACTAATGAAAAACTGTTTTTT.

This clonotype has at least ten counts. V usage is TRBV5-6 and J usage is TRBJ2-5; perhaps TRBD2 as D (6 bases). V was trimmed by 0 bases and J by 4 bases, leaving 10 bases between them. CDR1 SGHDT and CDR2 YYEEEE come from the germline V gene. The CDR3 is 14 amino acids. This CDR3 reads CASSLGDSGETQYF. The CDR3 DNA follows: TGTGCCAGCAGCTTGGGTGATAGCGGAGAGACCCAGTACTTC.

This clonotype was picked up a small number of times. The chain links TRBV20-1 to TRBJ1-1, with no clear D. Germline CDR1 is DFQATT and CDR2 is SNEGSKA (reference sequence). The CDR3 extends over 13 amino acids. V lost 0 bases to trimming and J lost 8 bases, with 13 bases between them. The CDR3 coding sequence is TGCAGTGCTAGAGAAGTAATCGTGGGAGAAGCTTTCTTT. Encoded protein: CSAREVIVGEAFF.

The chain has TRBV5-1 and TRBJ2-3; TRBD2 matches at 8 bases. V lost 6 bases and J lost 5; bases outside the gene matches: 20. CDR3 length equals 18 residues. Germline CDR1 SGHRS, CDR2 YFSETQ. In DNA form, the CDR3 reads TGCGCCAGCACCCTTGGTCCCCGGACGGGGGGGAATGAAGATACGCAGTATTTT. Encoded protein: CASTLGPRTGGNEDTQYF.

This chain connects TRBV20-1 to TRBJ1-1; D is unresolved. V gave up 6 bases and J gave up 7 bases, with 12 bases separating them. The germline gives CDR1 DFQATT, CDR2 SNEGSKA (reference sequence). The CDR3 spans 11 residues. The CDR3 DNA reads as TGCAGTGCCAGTCATGAGGTTGAAGCTTTCTTT. The encoded protein is CSASHEVEAFF.

This clonotype was counted only a few times. J is TRBJ2-4 and V is TRBV6-6, with 8 positions matching TRBD1. This CDR3 spans 13 amino acids. V trimming: 7 bases; J trimming: 5 bases; junction bases outside the gene matches: 4. Germline lookup yields CDR1 MNHNY and CDR2 SVGAGI (reference sequence). The CDR3 region has the DNA TGTGCCAGCATCGGGACAGGAGAAAACATTCAGTACTTC. This gives the protein CASIGTGENIQYF.

This clonotype was counted ten times or more. The chain carries TRBV6-6 and TRBJ1-1; no clear D gene. Germline values: CDR1 MNHNY, CDR2 SVGAGI (reference sequence). This CDR3 has 14 amino acids. V was cut by 2 bases and J by 3 bases, with 10 bases left in between. CDR3 loop: CASSYRELHTEAFF. CDR3 sequence (DNA): TGTGCCAGCAGTTACCGGGAGTTGCACACTGAAGCTTTCTTT.

This clonotype is deemed large. CDR3 in DNA: TGTGCCAGCAGCTACCACCCCGGACTAGCGGGGGGAGCTGATACGCAGTATTTT. This gives the protein CASSYHPGLAGGADTQYF. The chain uses TRBV7-9 and TRBJ2-3, with 14 nucleotides matching TRBD2. The CDR3 runs 18 residues. The germline V gene encodes CDR1 SEHNR and CDR2 FQNEAQ (reference sequence). V lost 4 bases, J lost 6 bases, and 12 bases stayed unmatched.

In this sample, this clonotype turned up many times. The rearrangement joins TRBV20-1 to TRBJ2-7; D may be TRBD2 (6 bases). The germline V gene has CDR1 DFQATT and CDR2 SNEGSKA (reference sequence). V shed 5 bases and J shed 3 bases, with 11 bases lying between them. CDR3 length equals 12 residues. CDR3 in amino acids: CSAGGARYEQYF. DNA of the CDR3: TGCAGTGCTGGAGGGGCTCGCTACGAGCAGTACTTC.

In this sample, this clonotype turned up many times. V usage is TRBV2 and J usage is TRBJ2-2; 10 bases map to TRBD2. Germline-derived CDR1 and CDR2 are SNHLY and FYNNEI. The CDR3 totals 14 residues. Trimming took 8 bases from V and 5 from J; bases not matched to a gene: 5. CDR3 protein: CASYSGGTTGELFF. The CDR3 nucleotides read TGTGCCAGCTATAGCGGGGGGACAACCGGGGAGCTGTTTTTT.